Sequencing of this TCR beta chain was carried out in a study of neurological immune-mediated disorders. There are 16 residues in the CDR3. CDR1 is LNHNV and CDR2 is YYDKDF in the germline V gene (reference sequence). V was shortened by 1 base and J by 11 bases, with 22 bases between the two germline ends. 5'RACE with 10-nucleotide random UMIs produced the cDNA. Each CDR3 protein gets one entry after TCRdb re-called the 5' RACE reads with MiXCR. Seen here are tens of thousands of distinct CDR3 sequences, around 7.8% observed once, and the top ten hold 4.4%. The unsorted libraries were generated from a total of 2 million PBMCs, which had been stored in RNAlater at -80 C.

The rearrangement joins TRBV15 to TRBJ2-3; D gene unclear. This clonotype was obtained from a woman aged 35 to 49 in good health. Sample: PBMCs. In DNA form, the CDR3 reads TGTGCCACCAGCAGAGCCATTACAGAACCCACCTACGAGCAGTATTTT. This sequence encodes CATSRAITEPTYEQYF.